This TCR beta chain was recorded in a study of blood T cells in healthy people across ages. Points on this clonotype: One end of the junction does not line up with germline, which may come from a read error.

CDR1 SGHTA and CDR2 FQGNSA come from the germline V gene. This CDR3 region has 18 residues. Primers used in a second PCR of about 7 to 12 cycles were a sample-barcoded 5' primer and a J-beta primer mix. One entry per CDR3 protein results from TCRdb running MiXCR on the 5' RACE reads. The data hold fewer than 2,000,000 distinct CDR3 sequences, with around 36% observed a single time. This clonotype was sampled from a woman aged 30 to 39 in good health. This chain connects TRBV7-2 to TRBJ1-2; the match to TRBD1 covers 9 bases. Sequencing used blood. In DNA form, the CDR3 reads TGTGCCAGCAGCCCGTTAGCGGGACAGGGACCCTCTAACTATGGCTGCACCTTC. Translated, it gives CASSPLAGQGPSNYGCTF.